Below are 22 T cell receptor beta chains sequenced from a single sample in a study of control samples from healthy donors and cancer patients. Using immunoSEQ multiplex PCR, the repertoire was profiled, and TCRdb retains in-frame clones only, with some absent. The table records about 84,000 clones, 70% to 85% of them present only once. The specimen sequenced was PBMCs. These receptors were obtained from a man aged 55 to 70 with head and neck cancer.

The chain has TRBV6-5 and TRBJ2-7, with 8 bases that match TRBD2. The CDR3 is made up of 16 amino acids. The germline V gene encodes CDR1 MNHEY and CDR2 SVGAGI. The J segment lost 4 bases and the V segment lost 3 bases, leaving 11 bases of the junction unmatched. CDR3 nucleotides: TGTGCCAGCAGTTATAGCTTTGGCGGGGGGATTTACGAGCAGTACTTC. Its protein is CASSYSFGGGIYEQYF.

CDR3 bases: TGTGCCAGCAGCTTGGTAGGGACAAGTTCCAACTATGGCTACACCTTC. Residues: CASSLVGTSSNYGYTF. The chain couples TRBV5-5 to TRBJ1-2, with a weak D call TRBD1 (6 bases). The CDR3 is made up of 16 amino acids. Germline CDR1 SGHKS, CDR2 YYEKEE (reference sequence). V dropped 0 bases and J dropped 2 bases, with 14 bases sitting between them. Supplemented by reference TRBV5-5 and TRBJ1-2, the full variable domain reads DAGVTQSPTHLIKTRGQQVTLRCSPISGHKSVSWYQQVLGQGPQFIFQYYEKEERGRGNFPDRFSARQFPNYSSELNVNALLLGDSALYLCASSLVGTSSNYGYTFGSGTRLTVV.

The chain uses TRBV7-9 and TRBJ2-5; 7 bases are shared with TRBD2. The CDR3 totals 13 residues. The junction had 3 bases not matched to a gene; V was cut back by 6 bases and J by 2 bases. The germline V gene encodes CDR1 SEHNR and CDR2 FQNEAQ (reference sequence). The CDR3 DNA reads as TGTGCCAGCAGGAGGGAGGGACAAGAGACCCAGTACTTC. Its translation: CASRREGQETQYF.

This chain connects TRBV7-9 to TRBJ2-5, with D tentatively TRBD1 (6 bases). This CDR3 is built from 14 residues. Trimming left V 1 base short and J 9 bases short, with 15 bases between. Germline V gives CDR1 SEHNR, CDR2 FQNEAQ (reference sequence). The CDR3 loop is CASSLVGGKVAQYF. The CDR3 region has the DNA TGTGCCAGCAGCTTAGTAGGGGGAAAGGTGGCCCAGTACTTC.

CDR3 in amino acids: CASSLGHTDTQYF. In DNA form, the CDR3 reads TGTGCCAGCAGCTTGGGGCACACAGATACGCAGTATTTT. The chain links TRBV5-8 to TRBJ2-3, with D unresolved. Between the trimmed V and J ends, which lost 0 bases and 2 bases, there was a span of 4 bases. This CDR3 has 13 residues. Germline CDR1 SGHTS, CDR2 YDEGEE.

The chain couples TRBV4-1 to TRBJ1-4; D not certain. The germline V and J ends were trimmed by 3 bases and 6 bases, with 14 bases remaining between them. This CDR3 contains 15 residues. CDR1 is MGHRA, CDR2 YSYEKL, per germline. The CDR3 bases are TGCGCCAGCAGCCAGACCGGCGCTCGGGATGAAAAACTGTTTTTT. Its protein is CASSQTGARDEKLFF.

DNA of the CDR3: TGTGCCAGCATTCCTTTGGGGAAAACCTACGAGCAGTACTTC. Translation gives CASIPLGKTYEQYF. V gene TRBV28 combines with J gene TRBJ2-7, with D unresolved. From germline, CDR1 is MDHEN and CDR2 SYDVKM. There are 14 residues in the CDR3. V dropped 7 bases and J dropped 2 bases, with 15 bases sitting between them.

The rearrangement links TRBV20-1 to TRBJ2-1, with 9 bases identical to TRBD1. Germline V lookup: CDR1 DFQATT, CDR2 SNEGSKA (reference sequence). V was pared by 5 bases and J by 2 bases, with 10 bases of the junction left unmatched. The CDR3 is 16 residues long. CDR3 sequence reads: CSAGGQGPYPYNEQFF. CDR3 sequence (DNA): TGCAGTGCTGGTGGACAGGGGCCGTATCCCTACAATGAGCAGTTCTTC.

The chain carries TRBV12-3 or TRBV12-4 and TRBJ1-4, with D tentatively TRBD1 (5 bases). Trimming took 7 bases from V and 11 from J, leaving 17 bases between them. There are 13 residues in the CDR3. This CDR3 is CASTYGVWGKLFF. CDR3 nucleotides: TGTGCCAGCACCTATGGTGTCTGGGGCAAACTGTTTTTT.

The chain joins TRBV24-1 to TRBJ2-2; 10 bases are a match to TRBD1. V gave up 1 base and J gave up 4 bases; unmatched junction bases: 2. The germline gives CDR1 KGHDR, CDR2 SFDVKD. The CDR3 extends over 16 amino acids. DNA of the CDR3: TGTGCCACCAGTGATTTCGACAGGGGGCCCACCGGGGAGCTGTTTTTT. Its protein product is CATSDFDRGPTGELFF.

The CDR3, as DNA: TGTGCCAGTAGTCACAGACAGCGAGAAAAACTGTTTTTT. It codes for CASSHRQREKLFF. The chain employs TRBV19 and TRBJ1-4; weak D call: TRBD1 (5 bases). From germline, CDR1 is LNHDA and CDR2 SQIVND (reference sequence). The V gene lost 5 bases and the J gene lost 8 bases, with 12 bases spanning the gap. CDR3 length equals 13 residues.

The V and J genes are TRBV19 and TRBJ2-6; D might be TRBD1 (5 bases). The CDR3 sequence is 15 residues long. V lost 3 bases, J lost 4 bases, and 10 bases lay in between. Germline lookup yields CDR1 LNHDA and CDR2 SQIVND (reference sequence). This CDR3 reads CASSIRVAGANVLTF. CDR3 in DNA: TGTGCCAGTAGTATCAGGGTGGCGGGGGCCAACGTCCTGACTTTC.

The DNA of the CDR3 is TGTGCCAGCAGTGAGGTTGGGGGAGCAGGGAACTATGGCTACACCTTC. Translated: CASSEVGGAGNYGYTF. This chain uses TRBV25-1 with TRBJ1-2; D is perhaps TRBD1 (5 bases). CDR1 and CDR2 (germline): MGHDK, SYGVNS. V dropped 3 bases and J dropped 2 bases, with 16 bases sitting between them. This CDR3 has 16 residues.

This clone was seen once. This chain connects TRBV10-2 to TRBJ1-1; the D is unclear. The length of the CDR3 is 13 residues. V was pared by 0 bases and J by 5 bases, with 7 bases between. CDR1 WSHSY and CDR2 SAAADI come from the germline V gene. The CDR3 is CASSESLGTEAFF. The CDR3 DNA follows: TGCGCCAGCAGTGAGTCATTAGGGACTGAAGCTTTCTTT.

J is TRBJ2-3 and V is TRBV9, with D perhaps matching TRBD1 (7 bases). From germline, CDR1 is SGDLS and CDR2 YYNGEE. CDR3 length: 16 residues. V lost 1 base to trimming and J lost 6 bases, with 18 bases between them. CDR3 sequence: CASSVRLGGLLDTQYF. In DNA, the CDR3 is TGTGCCAGCAGCGTAAGACTAGGGGGCCTTTTGGATACGCAGTATTTT.

The chain carries TRBV10-3 and TRBJ2-5; 11 bases are shared with TRBD2. Germline lookup yields CDR1 ENHRY and CDR2 SYGVKD. The CDR3 is 17 amino acids. V lost 0 bases, J lost 1 base, and 4 bases stayed unmatched. CDR3 nucleotides: TGTGCCATCAGTGAGTCGTTGACTAGCGGGACCCAAGAGACCCAGTACTTC. Protein product: CAISESLTSGTQETQYF.

The J gene is TRBJ2-5, the V gene TRBV6-6; unclear D gene. Germline values: CDR1 MNHNY, CDR2 SVGAGI (reference sequence). Trimming removed 4 bases at V and 5 bases at J, with 11 bases between. The CDR3 extends over 13 amino acids. The CDR3 coding sequence is TGTGCCAGCAGTTTCACAGTGCAGGAGACCCAGTACTTC. It codes for CASSFTVQETQYF.

V usage is TRBV6-1 and J usage is TRBJ1-2; D might be TRBD1 (6 bases). The CDR3 consists of 18 residues. V lost 4 bases and J 5 bases, leaving 26 bases between the germline ends. Per the germline V gene, CDR1 is MNHNS and CDR2 is SASEGT. The CDR3 region is CASSGGPGQGFPGYGYTF. CDR3 bases: TGTGCCAGCAGTGGCGGACCGGGACAAGGGTTCCCCGGGTATGGCTACACCTTC.

V and J are TRBV5-1 and TRBJ2-1, with D perhaps being TRBD1 or TRBD2 (5 bases each). This CDR3 has 13 residues. Germline V gene lookup returns CDR1 SGHRS and CDR2 YFSETQ. Trimming left V 4 bases short and J 5 bases short, with 10 bases between. The chain's CDR3 is CASSRDGNNEQFF. Written as DNA, the CDR3 is TGCGCCAGCAGCCGGGACGGTAACAATGAGCAGTTCTTC.

The V call is TRBV29-1, the J call TRBJ2-3; unclear D gene. The CDR3 sequence is 13 residues long. V was trimmed by 3 bases and J by 5 bases, leaving 12 bases between them. CDR1 and CDR2 from the germline V gene are SQVTM and ANQGSEA. In DNA form, the CDR3 reads TGCAGCGTTGAGGAGAGGTGGGGAGATACGCAGTATTTT. This gives the protein CSVEERWGDTQYF.

This sequence joins TRBV2 and TRBJ2-3, with TRBD1 matching over 8 bases. Germline V gene data show CDR1 as SNHLY and CDR2 as FYNNEI. V shed 5 bases, J shed 0 bases, and the junction held 4 bases outside the gene matches. The CDR3 runs 15 residues. The CDR3 region is CASSPDRASTDTQYF. The CDR3 region has the DNA TGTGCCAGCAGTCCGGACAGGGCTAGCACAGATACGCAGTATTTT.

J is TRBJ2-5 and V is TRBV18; 7 nucleotides align to TRBD1. Losses at the gene ends were 8 bases for V and 2 bases for J; bases not matched to a gene: 8. This CDR3 comprises 14 residues. The germline CDR1 and CDR2 sequences are KGHSH and LQKENI. In nucleotides, the CDR3 is TGTGCCAGCGTTGCCAGGGACAGTCAAGAGACCCAGTACTTC. Amino acid sequence: CASVARDSQETQYF. The whole variable domain, filled in from reference TRBV18 and TRBJ2-5, reads NAGVMQNPRHLVRRRGQEARLRCSPMKGHSHVYWYRQLPEEGLKFMVYLQKENIIDESGMPKERFSAEFPKEGPSILRIQQVVRGDSAAYFCASVARDSQETQYFGPGTRLLVL.